What follows are 20 T cell receptor beta chains derived from one specimen sequenced in a study of graft-versus-host responses after intestinal transplantation. Method: immunoSEQ multiplex PCR; TCRdb's copy keeps in-frame clones and lacks some. The table has under 90,000 clones, almost 90% seen once. Antigen specificity for these receptors is unknown. Specimen: unstimulated CD8+ T cells sorted from spleen or lymph node cells, collected before transplant. These receptors were taken from a human donor who was the organ donor for an intestinal transplant.

In its sample, this clone was seen a few times. The chain joins TRBV10-3 to TRBJ1-1, with 7 bases identical to TRBD1. The trim removed 6 bases at V and 6 bases at J, leaving 4 bases unmatched. The V gene's germline CDR1 is ENHRY and CDR2 SYGVKD. The CDR3 is 12 residues long. The CDR3 nucleotides read TGTGCCATCAGAACAGGGGCAGCTGAAGCTTTCTTT. Protein: CAIRTGAAEAFF.

The rearrangement links TRBV29-1 to TRBJ2-7; 7 bases match TRBD1. The CDR3 is 11 amino acids. The germline V gene encodes CDR1 SQVTM and CDR2 ANQGSEA. After removal of 4 bases from V and 7 bases from J, the junction contained 4 bases not matched to a gene. CDR3 sequence reads: CSVVRQGEQYV. CDR3 DNA: TGCAGCGTTGTGAGACAGGGAGAGCAGTACGTC.

The CDR3 protein is CASSLGQLVATEAFF. In DNA, the CDR3 is TGTGCCAGTAGTCTGGGACAGCTTGTGGCCACTGAAGCTTTCTTT. The chain carries TRBV19 and TRBJ1-1, with 7 bases that match TRBD1. V lost 5 bases and J lost 4; bases outside the gene matches: 10. The CDR3 contains 15 residues. The germline V gene encodes CDR1 LNHDA and CDR2 SQIVND (reference sequence).

V is TRBV4-3 and J is TRBJ2-5; 7 positions match TRBD2. CDR3 length: 18 residues. V gave up 4 bases and J gave up 0 bases; unmatched junction bases: 14. Germline CDR1 reads LGHNA; CDR2 reads YSLEER. CDR3 region: CASSPRRISGLYQETQYF. CDR3 sequence (DNA): TGCGCCAGCAGCCCACGTCGTATTAGCGGGTTGTACCAAGAGACCCAGTACTTC.

The V call is TRBV5-1, the J call TRBJ2-2; D perhaps matches TRBD1 (6 bases). Germline V gene sequence: CDR1 SGHRS, CDR2 YFSETQ. Trimming removed 4 bases from V and 4 bases from J, with 8 bases in between. CDR3 length: 13 amino acids. CDR3: CASSQGGTGELFF. CDR3 nucleotide sequence: TGCGCCAGCAGCCAAGGGGGCACCGGGGAGCTGTTTTTT.

The rearrangement links TRBV5-6 to TRBJ2-7; D is unresolved. Trimming stripped 1 base from V and 3 bases from J, with 11 bases between. Germline V gene sequence: CDR1 SGHDT, CDR2 YYEEEE. This CDR3 comprises 14 residues. DNA of the CDR3: TGTGCCAGCAGCTTGTCCCTAGTTATCTACGAGCAGTACGTC. Protein product: CASSLSLVIYEQYV.

The chain has TRBV5-5 and TRBJ2-2; 7 nucleotides line up with TRBD1. The germline V gene encodes CDR1 SGHKS and CDR2 YYEKEE (reference sequence). The CDR3 runs 16 residues. With 4 bases clipped from V and 0 bases from J, the junction kept 6 bases outside the gene matches. The chain's CDR3 is CASSARDSTNTGELFF. In DNA, the CDR3 is TGTGCCAGCAGCGCCCGGGACAGCACGAACACCGGGGAGCTGTTTTTT.

The chain couples TRBV19 to TRBJ1-1; the match to TRBD1 covers 7 bases. Germline-derived CDR1 and CDR2 are LNHDA and SQIVND (reference sequence). The CDR3 sequence is 14 residues long. V was clipped by 4 bases and J by 3 bases; unmatched bases: 5. The CDR3, as DNA: TGTGCCAGTAGTACTGACAGGGACGACACTGAAGCTTTCTTT. It yields the protein CASSTDRDDTEAFF.

The J gene is TRBJ2-2, the V gene TRBV7-8; 8 bases map to TRBD2. Germline assignment: CDR1 SGHVS and CDR2 FQNEAQ. The CDR3 has 15 residues. V lost 0 bases and J lost 6; bases outside the gene matches: 3. The chain's CDR3 is CASSLARGAAGELFF. The CDR3 nucleotides read TGTGCCAGCAGCTTAGCGCGGGGGGCCGCCGGGGAGCTGTTTTTT.

About this clone: The sample contains more than one DNA sequence encoding this CDR3. The chain is built from TRBV2 and TRBJ2-3; 7 bases line up with TRBD2. CDR1 is SNHLY and CDR2 is FYNNEI in the germline V gene. The CDR3 covers 14 residues. Germline trimming cut 6 bases from V and 3 bases from J; bases unmatched to any gene: 6. The CDR3 region is CASRGGSPTDTQYF. CDR3 nucleotide sequence: TGTGCCAGCAGGGGGGGGAGCCCGACAGATACGCAGTATTTT.

The rearrangement joins TRBV30 to TRBJ2-1; 7 nucleotides agree with TRBD1. From germline, CDR1 is GTSNPN and CDR2 SVGIG (reference sequence). V gave up 0 bases and J gave up 9 bases; unmatched junction bases: 20. The CDR3 is made up of 18 amino acids. DNA of the CDR3: TGTGCCTGGAGTGTGCTTGGGACGATGACAGGGCTTTTTGGTGAGCAGTTCTTC. As protein: CAWSVLGTMTGLFGEQFF.

The V and J genes are TRBV7-9 and TRBJ1-2; 10 bases line up with TRBD1. Germline CDR1 and CDR2: SEHNR and FQNEAQ (reference sequence). The length of the CDR3 is 15 residues. V shed 5 bases and J 5 bases; nucleotides not matched to a gene: 8. CDR3: CASSPTGTGDYGYTF. CDR3 in DNA: TGTGCCAGCAGCCCTACCGGGACAGGGGATTATGGCTACACCTTC.

This chain uses TRBV12-2 with TRBJ2-4; the D call of TRBD1 is as the table states it, not checked on the DNA. TRBV12-2 is given as a pseudogene. This CDR3 comprises 16 residues. The CDR3 spells CASRGQLRLAKNIQYF. As DNA, the CDR3 is TGTGCAAGTCGCGGACAGTTACGACTAGCCAAAAACATTCAGTACTTC.

The genes are TRBV10-3 and TRBJ1-1; a possible D gene is TRBD1 (5 bases). Germline V gene sequence: CDR1 ENHRY, CDR2 SYGVKD. This CDR3 has 12 residues. Trimming stripped 3 bases from V and 3 bases from J, with 5 bases between. The CDR3 sequence: CAISEGDTEAFF. In DNA form, the CDR3 reads TGTGCCATCAGTGAAGGGGACACTGAAGCTTTCTTT.

The V call is TRBV6-6, the J call TRBJ2-5; 8 nucleotides agree with TRBD1. Unmatched junction bases numbered 13, after V lost 5 bases and J lost 5 bases. From germline, CDR1 is MNHNY and CDR2 SVGAGI (reference sequence). The CDR3 has 16 residues. The CDR3 DNA reads TGTGCCAGCAGTCCATTTTGGCAGGGGGCTGAGGAGACCCAGTACTTC. This gives the protein CASSPFWQGAEETQYF.

The chain carries TRBV9 and TRBJ2-7; TRBD2 aligns across 7 bases. This CDR3 has 16 residues. Germline assignment: CDR1 SGDLS and CDR2 YYNGEE. V shed 1 base, J shed 3 bases, and the junction held 10 bases outside the gene matches. The CDR3 spells CASSVQTSKSRYEQYV. Written as DNA, the CDR3 is TGTGCCAGCAGCGTACAGACTAGCAAGTCTCGCTACGAGCAGTACGTC.

The chain links TRBV7-9 to TRBJ1-5, with 9 positions matching TRBD1. J lost 2 bases, V lost 4 bases, and 3 bases had no gene match. CDR3 length: 15 amino acids. Germline V gene sequence: CDR1 SEHNR, CDR2 FQNEAQ (reference sequence). DNA for the CDR3: TGTGCCAGCAGCTGGGGACAGGGAGGCAATCAGCCCCAGCATTTT. Its translation is CASSWGQGGNQPQHF.

The chain is built from TRBV18 and TRBJ2-7, with 13 bases lining up with TRBD2. V lost 6 bases to trimming and J lost 3 bases; unmatched junction nucleotides: 2. From germline, CDR1 is KGHSH and CDR2 LQKENI. The CDR3 contains 14 residues. The CDR3 spells CASSRTSGGYEQYV. CDR3 DNA: TGTGCCAGCTCTCGGACTAGCGGGGGCTACGAGCAGTACGTC.

V gene TRBV11-3 combines with J gene TRBJ1-5; 10 nucleotides match TRBD1. With V trimmed by 6 bases and J by 4 bases, 21 bases remained unmatched. The CDR3 is 20 amino acids. Germline V gene sequence: CDR1 SGHNT, CDR2 YENEEA. The CDR3 reads CASRPHSLRDRGRGNQPQHF. CDR3 DNA sequence: TGTGCCAGCAGACCTCACTCCCTCCGGGACAGGGGCAGGGGGAATCAGCCCCAGCATTTT.

The table lists this clone with a count of one. V gene TRBV6-1 combines with J gene TRBJ2-2; no clear D. The V and J ends lost 4 bases and 4 bases respectively, with 4 bases between them. This CDR3 comprises 12 residues. The germline V gene has CDR1 MNHNS and CDR2 SASEGT. The CDR3 protein is CASSASTGELFF. The CDR3, as DNA: TGTGCCAGCAGTGCTTCCACCGGGGAGCTGTTTTTT.